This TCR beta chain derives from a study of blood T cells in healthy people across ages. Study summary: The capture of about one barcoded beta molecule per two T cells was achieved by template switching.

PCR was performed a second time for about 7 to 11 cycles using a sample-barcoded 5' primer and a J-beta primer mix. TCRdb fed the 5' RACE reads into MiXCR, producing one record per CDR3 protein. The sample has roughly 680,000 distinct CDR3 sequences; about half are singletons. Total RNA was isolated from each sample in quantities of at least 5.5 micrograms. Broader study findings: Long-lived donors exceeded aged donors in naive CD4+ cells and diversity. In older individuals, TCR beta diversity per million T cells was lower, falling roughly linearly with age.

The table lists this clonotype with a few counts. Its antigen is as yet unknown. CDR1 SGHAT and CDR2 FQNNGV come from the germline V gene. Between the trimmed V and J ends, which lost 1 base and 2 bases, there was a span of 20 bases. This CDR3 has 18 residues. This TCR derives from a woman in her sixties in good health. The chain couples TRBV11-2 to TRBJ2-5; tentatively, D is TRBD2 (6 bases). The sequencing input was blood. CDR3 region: CASSLVGSGSDFQETQYF. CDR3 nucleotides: TGTGCCAGCAGCTTAGTTGGTAGCGGAAGCGACTTTCAAGAGACCCAGTACTTC.